The 22 T cell receptor beta chains presented below share a single source sample, sequenced in a study of cytomegalovirus exposure and HLA in healthy donors. Primers included in the PCR were 60 Vbeta and 13 Jbeta primers. The method was immunoSEQ multiplex PCR; TCRdb's version includes in-frame clones alone and lacks a portion of them. The data hold about 190,000 clones, with more than 70% observed a single time. Sequencing was carried out using PBMCs. The receptors were sampled from a woman aged 40 to 55 in good health and CMV-seronegative.

This rearrangement joins TRBV10-3 to TRBJ1-1; 7 nucleotides agree with TRBD1. V trimming: 4 bases; J trimming: 1 base; junction bases outside the gene matches: 9. This CDR3 is 16 amino acids long. Per germline, CDR1 ENHRY and CDR2 SYGVKD. The CDR3 sequence is CAISGPGGSGNTEAFF. The CDR3 bases are TGTGCCATCAGTGGACCAGGGGGGTCTGGGAACACTGAAGCTTTCTTT.

The chain uses TRBV19 and TRBJ2-7, with 8 bases matching TRBD1. Germline V gene sequence: CDR1 LNHDA, CDR2 SQIVND (reference sequence). This CDR3 region has 14 residues. V shed 9 bases and J 0 bases; nucleotides not matched to a gene: 7. CDR3 coding DNA: TGTGCCAGAGACAGGGGTCTAACCTCCTACGAGCAGTACGTC. Translated: CARDRGLTSYEQYV.

The gene calls are TRBV5-4 and TRBJ2-3; D is possibly TRBD2 (7 bases). Per germline, CDR1 SGHNT and CDR2 YYREEE (reference sequence). V was cut by 4 bases and J by 2 bases, with 14 bases left in between. The CDR3 sequence is 15 residues long. The CDR3 nucleotides read TGTGCCAGCAGCCCGGGGGGCGGGCCCACAGATACGCAGTATTTT. The encoded protein is CASSPGGGPTDTQYF.

V is TRBV4-3 and J is TRBJ2-5; TRBD2 aligns across 7 bases. This CDR3 has 19 amino acids. CDR1 is LGHNA and CDR2 is YSLEER in the germline V gene. Unmatched junction bases numbered 18, after V lost 1 base and J lost 4 bases. The CDR3 DNA is TGCGCCAGCAGCCAAGGTTTTGGTGGGGGGGACGGAGGTATAGAGACCCAGTACTTC. Amino acid sequence: CASSQGFGGGDGGIETQYF.

V gene TRBV27 combines with J gene TRBJ2-3, with 10 positions matching TRBD2. Trimming cost V 3 bases and J 6 bases; bases outside gene matches: 3. Germline values: CDR1 MNHEY, CDR2 SMNVEV (reference sequence). The CDR3 has 14 residues. This CDR3 reads CASSFSGRFDTQYF. The CDR3 bases are TGTGCCAGCAGTTTTAGCGGGAGGTTCGATACGCAGTATTTT.

J is TRBJ1-3 and V is TRBV19; 7 bases fit TRBD1. Trimming removed 6 bases from V and 3 bases from J; junction bases left unmatched: 11. The germline CDR1 and CDR2 sequences are LNHDA and SQIVND (reference sequence). The CDR3 runs to 16 residues. The CDR3: CASRYPSGGYGNTIYF. The CDR3 DNA follows: TGTGCCAGTAGGTATCCCTCAGGGGGATATGGAAACACCATATATTTT.

Concerning this clone: Likely a read error: the CDR3 ends without its conserved phenylalanine or tryptophan. The chain links TRBV7-2 to TRBJ1-2; no clear D gene. Trimming stripped 4 bases from V and 3 bases from J, with 12 bases between. The CDR3 has 14 residues. The germline gives CDR1 SGHTA, CDR2 FQGNSA. CDR3: CASSSGSGYYGYTL. The CDR3 nucleotides read TGTGCCAGCAGCTCCGGCTCCGGTTACTATGGCTACACCCTC.

The chain has TRBV5-4 and TRBJ2-1; D might be TRBD1 (5 bases). V lost 1 base and J lost 5, with 10 bases in between. This CDR3 comprises 14 residues. The germline V gene encodes CDR1 SGHNT and CDR2 YYREEE (reference sequence). The CDR3 DNA sequence: TGTGCCAGCAGCTTGTCTCCCAGGGACAATGAGCAGTTCTTC. This encodes CASSLSPRDNEQFF.

The rearrangement joins TRBV27 to TRBJ2-1, with 12 positions matching TRBD2. The junction had 5 bases not matched to a gene; V was cut back by 5 bases and J by 12 bases. The CDR3 consists of 13 residues. CDR1 is MNHEY, CDR2 SMNVEV, per germline (reference sequence). CDR3 in amino acids: CASSLAGGPGQFF. The CDR3 DNA reads TGTGCCAGCAGTCTAGCGGGAGGGCCCGGGCAGTTCTTC.

This chain connects TRBV7-2 to TRBJ2-2; D remains unclear. Trimming stripped 6 bases from V and 7 bases from J, with 12 bases between. Germline lookup yields CDR1 SGHTA and CDR2 FQGNSA. The CDR3 consists of 13 residues. The CDR3 sequence: CASSPQVGGELFF. Here the CDR3 DNA reads TGTGCCAGCAGTCCCCAGGTGGGCGGGGAGCTGTTTTTT.

The chain has TRBV11-3 and TRBJ2-1, with D maybe TRBD2 (6 bases). The V gene's germline CDR1 is SGHNT and CDR2 YENEEA. Trimming took off 3 bases at V and 5 bases at J, with 17 bases between the two ends. This CDR3 region has 16 residues. CDR3 coding DNA: TGTGCCAGCAGCTTTTTTGGCGGGAACCGGAACAATGAGCAGTTCTTC. Translating it yields CASSFFGGNRNNEQFF.

The chain joins TRBV10-3 to TRBJ2-7, with D possibly TRBD1 on 6 matching bases. This CDR3 has 13 residues. Germline lookup yields CDR1 ENHRY and CDR2 SYGVKD. V gave up 5 bases and J gave up 2 bases, with 10 bases separating them. CDR3 sequence: CAISPQGTYEQYF. The CDR3 nucleotides read TGTGCCATCAGTCCACAGGGTACCTACGAGCAGTACTTC.

This sequence joins TRBV28 and TRBJ1-2, with TRBD1 as a possible D gene (5 bases). V lost 4 bases and J 8 bases, leaving 14 bases between the germline ends. Germline CDR1 MDHEN, CDR2 SYDVKM. The CDR3 consists of 13 residues. In nucleotides, the CDR3 is TGTGCCAGCAGTTCTCTTGGGGCCCGAGGCTACACCTTC. It is translated as CASSSLGARGYTF.

The chain joins TRBV5-4 to TRBJ2-3; 13 positions match TRBD2. With 3 bases clipped from V and 3 bases from J, the junction kept 1 base outside the gene matches. CDR3 size: 15 residues. The germline V gene encodes CDR1 SGHNT and CDR2 YYREEE (reference sequence). The DNA for the CDR3 is TGTGCCAGCAGCTGGGGACTAGCGGGAACAGATACGCAGTATTTT. It yields the protein CASSWGLAGTDTQYF.

The genes are TRBV19 and TRBJ2-7, with a weak D call TRBD2 (6 bases). The CDR3 sequence is 15 residues long. V lost 4 bases to trimming and J lost 0 bases, with 13 bases between them. CDR1 and CDR2 (germline): LNHDA, SQIVND (reference sequence). For the CDR3, the DNA is TGTGCCAGTAGTAACCAGGGAGGCCTCTCCTACGAGCAGTACTTC. It is translated as CASSNQGGLSYEQYF.

The chain uses TRBV7-3 and TRBJ2-3; D may be TRBD2 (6 bases). The CDR3 is made up of 18 amino acids. Germline CDR1 SGHTA, CDR2 FQGTGA. V lost 1 base and J 0 bases, leaving 17 bases between the germline ends. The CDR3 is CASSLMGGSGGSTDTQYF. For the CDR3, the DNA is TGTGCCAGCAGCTTAATGGGAGGATCTGGAGGGAGCACAGATACGCAGTATTTT.

The V and J genes are TRBV27 and TRBJ2-6; D is perhaps TRBD1 (6 bases). Trimming removed 1 base at V and 4 bases at J, with 14 bases between. The CDR3 length is 17 residues. Germline-derived CDR1 and CDR2 are MNHEY and SMNVEV (reference sequence). CDR3 sequence reads: CASSLYGRGSGANVLTF. The CDR3, as DNA: TGTGCCAGCAGTTTATACGGCAGGGGATCCGGGGCCAACGTCCTGACTTTC.

The chain joins TRBV10-3 to TRBJ2-2, with D possibly matching TRBD1 (5 bases). CDR3 length: 14 amino acids. Trimming took off 11 bases at V and 0 bases at J, with 13 bases between the two ends. The germline V gene has CDR1 ENHRY and CDR2 SYGVKD. In DNA form, the CDR3 reads TGTGCCTCGAAGACAGACGCGAACACCGGGGAGCTGTTTTTT. Translation: CASKTDANTGELFF.

J is TRBJ1-4 and V is TRBV2; possibly TRBD1 for D (6 bases). CDR3 length: 17 residues. The ends were cut back, 7 bases at V and 0 bases at J, with 18 bases in the middle. The germline gives CDR1 SNHLY, CDR2 FYNNEI. In DNA, the CDR3 is TGTGCCAGCAAGCTATTTCAGGGGAATCCAACTAATGAAAAACTGTTTTTT. Protein: CASKLFQGNPTNEKLFF.

J is TRBJ2-7 and V is TRBV20-1, with D unresolved. The CDR3 is 11 residues long. The germline V and J ends were trimmed by 3 bases and 5 bases, with 8 bases remaining between them. Germline loops: CDR1 DFQATT, CDR2 SNEGSKA (reference sequence). This chain's CDR3 is CSARSPHEQYF. CDR3 bases: TGCAGTGCTAGGAGCCCCCACGAGCAGTACTTC.

This sequence joins TRBV5-1 and TRBJ2-3; no definite D call. The germline CDR1 and CDR2 sequences are SGHRS and YFSETQ. This CDR3 region has 13 residues. Trimming took 4 bases from V and 6 from J, leaving 12 bases between them. For the CDR3, the DNA is TGCGCCAGCAGCCCGACTGTGACCGATACGCAGTATTTT. This translates into CASSPTVTDTQYF.

The chain is built from TRBV7-9 and TRBJ1-2; D unresolved. V lost 0 bases and J 8 bases, leaving 10 bases between the germline ends. Germline V CDR1 and CDR2: SEHNR, FQNEAQ (reference sequence). The CDR3 is made up of 13 amino acids. The CDR3 coding sequence is TGTGCCAGCAGCTTAGCAAATCCAGTCGGCTACACCTTC. It specifies CASSLANPVGYTF.